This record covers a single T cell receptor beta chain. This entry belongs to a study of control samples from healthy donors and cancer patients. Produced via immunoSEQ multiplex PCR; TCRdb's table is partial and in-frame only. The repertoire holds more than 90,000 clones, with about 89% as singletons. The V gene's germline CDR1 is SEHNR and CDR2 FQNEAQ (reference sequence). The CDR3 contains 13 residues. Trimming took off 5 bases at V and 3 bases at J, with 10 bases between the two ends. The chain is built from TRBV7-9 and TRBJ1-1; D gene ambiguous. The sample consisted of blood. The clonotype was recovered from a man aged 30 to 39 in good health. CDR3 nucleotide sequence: TGTGCCAGCAGCCCTAAACCGGACACTGAAGCTTTCTTT. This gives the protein CASSPKPDTEAFF.